This T cell receptor (beta chain) was sequenced during a study of identical twins (dated by TCRdb to 2016 to 2017). Background for the entire study: TCR alpha and beta repertoires from monozygotic twins, unrelated adults of various ages and cord blood were deep-sequenced to test whether fetal clonotypes persist. To rule out contamination, replicate twin experiments were performed at different times with different library preparation protocols. Overall study outcomes, separate from this receptor: Abundant cord blood beta clonotypes carried fewer insertions; young adult naive repertoires showed a weaker similar trend, while memory repertoires showed none. Because the same donors could not be followed over many years, the conclusions relied on cross-sectional statistical analysis. In beta out-of-frame sequences, excess twin sharing was weaker, because having fewer shared sequences lowered the signal-to-noise ratio. Out-of-frame TCR alpha sharing in monozygotic twins was systematically underestimated by recombination models, whereas sharing between unrelated individuals was in agreement with the recombination models. Zero-insertion analyses could be partly confounded by invariant T cells such as MAIT and iNKT, though diverse VJ usage argued against such confounding for most clonotypes. Compared with coincidental sharing between unrelated individuals, an excess of low generation-probability sequences was observed among out-of-frame TCR alpha sequences shared between twins.

V loses 1 base, J loses 7 bases, and the germline ends lie 22 bases apart. From the cysteine up to the phenylalanine, the CDR3 has a length of 17 residues. The sequence is cut down to CDR3 DNA, 51 bases in frame from base 1. Reading the germline V gene gives CDR1 SGHAT and CDR2 FQNNGV. The table lists this clonotype with many counts. The target of this receptor is not known. Nothing much larger sits one base from this clone, and base qualities are not available. The method behind the library was 5' RACE. TCRdb records Illumina HiSeq 2000 as the sequencer. Template switching added a universal primer binding site, and the final cDNA carried a unique molecular identifier that allowed TCR cDNA molecules to be counted accurately. First-strand cDNA for TCR alpha and beta chains was synthesized from specific primers in the conserved constant-segment region. Each cDNA library was double barcoded, with a SMART-Mk sample barcode plus Illumina barcodes, to control for contamination. TruSeq adapter sequences, together with Illumina sample barcodes, were added in two successive PCR steps. The Illumina HiSeq platform was used with custom primers to sequence TCR alpha and beta cDNA libraries. The authors processed their data as follows. MiGEC processed the raw reads to extract unique molecular identifiers, while MiXCR was used to determine the CDR3 positions. Recombination models were inferred per individual with the repgenHMM and IGoR tools using an EM algorithm. The analysis of shared clonotypes was done with the tcR package in R, with sharing normalized by the product of cloneset sizes. Out-of-frame nonproductive sequences were analyzed to study raw recombination free of thymic and clonal selection effects. Through fastp at Q25 and MiXCR, TCRdb rebuilt clones from the public reads, retaining in-frame beta chains. Identical CDR3 proteins give one entry, which carries the most common genes and DNA. These V and J calls derive from TCRdb rather than the authors' analysis. In all, the sample holds a few hundred thousand distinct CDR3 sequences, and roughly 12% of those were seen once. The leading ten clones occupy 4% to 5% of the sample.

Every donor in the study was a healthy Caucasian. Three pairs of female monozygotic twins, all aged roughly 18 to 29 years, made up the twin cohort. Miltenyi CD45RO+ enrichment and human naive T-cell isolation kits were used to isolate memory (CD45RO+) and naive T cells from PBMC. These data also featured in a second study, about yellow fever vaccine responses in identical twins. The second paper further reports: The T cell response to vaccination in identical twins was reported by the authors to appear partly convergent and partly personalized. In the study, vaccine-responding T cell clones were precisely tracked in identical twins.

This receptor was identified in a woman between 18 and 29 years old in good health. The chain was built from TRBV11-2 and TRBJ2-5; TRBD1 is possibly the D segment (6 matching bases). Sequencing input: memory (CD45RO+) T cells sorted from blood. In the paper's terms, the cell subset or site label means: CD45RO+ enriched T cells. Here is the DNA: TGTGCCAGCAGCTTAGCTGGGGGACACGCGTCCTTCGGGACCCAGTACTTC. This codes for CASSLAGGHASFGTQYF.